This entry lists 17 T cell receptor beta chains sequenced from one sample in a study of shared clonotypes between healthy human individuals. Terminally differentiated effector memory CD45RA+ cells were left out of the naive CD8 fraction, which was CD45RO-negative and positively selected for CCR7. The repertoire was sequenced with immunoSEQ multiplex PCR; TCRdb's copy has only in-frame clones and lacks some. The repertoire holds about 1,900,000 clones, with roughly 94% as singletons. Sequencing was done on a sample of naive CD8+ T cells sorted from blood. The receptors derive from a man in his late teens or twenties in good health.

The chain is built from TRBV27 and TRBJ2-7; perhaps TRBD2 as D (7 bases). V was clipped by 6 bases and J by 5 bases, with 23 bases between them. The CDR3 covers 16 residues. The germline CDR1 and CDR2 sequences are MNHEY and SMNVEV (reference sequence). The CDR3 loop reads CASSPLGGAVVHEQYF. The CDR3 DNA sequence: TGTGCCAGCAGCCCTTTGGGGGGGGCGGTGGTCCACGAGCAGTACTTC.

The V and J genes are TRBV5-8 and TRBJ2-7; no firm D call. The CDR3 is 13 residues long. Trimming left V 4 bases short and J 3 bases short, with 11 bases between. Germline V CDR1 and CDR2: SGHTS, YDEGEE. CDR3 DNA: TGTGCCAGCAGCCGTGTCGGGTTCTACGAGCAGTACTTC. Translation gives CASSRVGFYEQYF.

The genes are TRBV10-2 and TRBJ2-3; 8 bases are shared with TRBD2. The V segment lost 3 bases and the J segment 2 bases; nucleotides outside the gene matches: 7. CDR1 WSHSY and CDR2 SAAADI come from the germline V gene. The CDR3 runs 16 residues. CDR3 sequence (DNA): TGCGCCAGCAGTGATTCGACTAGCGAGTACACAGATACGCAGTATTTT. Translated: CASSDSTSEYTDTQYF.

The CDR3 DNA is TGTGCCAGTAGTATTAGTACAACGGACGGCTACAATGAGCAGTTCTTC. The encoded protein is CASSISTTDGYNEQFF. The rearrangement uses TRBV19 and TRBJ2-1; D not resolved. The CDR3 covers 16 residues. Trimming took 3 bases from V and 3 from J, leaving 15 bases between them. Germline loops: CDR1 LNHDA, CDR2 SQIVND (reference sequence).

On this clone itself: This CDR3 is also generated by other DNA sequences in the sample. This chain links TRBV10-3 with TRBJ2-3, with TRBD2 matching 8 bases. Germline V gene data show CDR1 as ENHRY and CDR2 as SYGVKD. V shed 4 bases and J 1 base; nucleotides not matched to a gene: 7. This CDR3 comprises 16 residues. CDR3 DNA: TGTGCCATCAGTGGAGCTAGCGGGTTAGGCACAGATACGCAGTATTTT. Translated, it gives CAISGASGLGTDTQYF.

About this clone: Other DNA sequences from this sample encode an identical CDR3 as well. In DNA form, the CDR3 reads TGCGCCAGCAGTGAAGGGACAGGGGGATACGAGCAGTACTTC. Its protein product is CASSEGTGGYEQYF. The chain combines TRBV10-1 with TRBJ2-7; 11 bases agree with TRBD1. CDR3 length: 14 residues. Unmatched junction bases numbered 2, after V lost 3 bases and J lost 4 bases. CDR1 and CDR2 (germline): WNHNN, SYGVQD (reference sequence).

The J gene is TRBJ1-4, the V gene TRBV11-2, with no clear D. In germline, CDR1 is SGHAT, CDR2 FQNNGV. V gave up 5 bases and J gave up 0 bases, with 13 bases separating them. The CDR3 has 16 amino acids. CDR3 residues: CASSPTPIATNEKLFF. The CDR3 DNA is TGTGCCAGCAGCCCCACCCCGATTGCAACTAATGAAAAACTGTTTTTT.

The chain has TRBV6-5 and TRBJ2-1, with a weak D call TRBD2 (5 bases). The CDR3 loop spans 12 amino acids. V was shortened by 6 bases and J by 9 bases, with 12 bases between the two germline ends. Germline values: CDR1 MNHEY, CDR2 SVGAGI. The CDR3 DNA reads TGTGCCAGCAGCCTTGACTATGGTGAGCAGTTCTTC. This sequence encodes CASSLDYGEQFF.

V gene TRBV4-1 combines with J gene TRBJ2-3; 9 bases agree with TRBD2. Trimming took 2 bases from V and 1 from J; bases not matched to a gene: 4. The CDR3 is 16 amino acids. CDR1 and CDR2 from the germline V gene are MGHRA and YSYEKL. In DNA form, the CDR3 reads TGCGCCAGCAGCCAACACGCTAGCGGGGGCACAGATACGCAGTATTTT. Its translation: CASSQHASGGTDTQYF.

The J gene is TRBJ2-7, the V gene TRBV2; 8 bases align to TRBD1. Germline CDR1 SNHLY, CDR2 FYNNEI. The CDR3 has 14 residues. V lost 5 bases, J lost 0 bases, and 3 bases stayed unmatched. DNA for the CDR3: TGTGCCAGCAGTCGAACAGGGGGCTCCTACGAGCAGTACTTC. Amino acids: CASSRTGGSYEQYF.

The chain joins TRBV29-1 to TRBJ1-2, with 8 positions matching TRBD1. The J segment lost 4 bases and the V segment lost 7 bases, leaving 5 bases of the junction unmatched. This CDR3 has 12 residues. Germline assignment: CDR1 SQVTM and CDR2 ANQGSEA. CDR3 bases: TGCAGCGCTGCAGGGGGCTTCTATGGCTACACCTTC. Translation gives CSAAGGFYGYTF.

The chain is built from TRBV7-9 and TRBJ2-6, with D unclear. This CDR3 spans 14 amino acids. The V end lost 5 bases, the J end lost 0 bases, and 5 bases lay between the germline ends. CDR1 is SEHNR and CDR2 is FQNEAQ in the germline V gene (reference sequence). CDR3 loop: CASSPVSGANVLTF. DNA of the CDR3: TGTGCCAGCAGCCCAGTCTCTGGGGCCAACGTCCTGACTTTC.

J is TRBJ2-7 and V is TRBV10-3; the D is unclear. Germline CDR1 is ENHRY and CDR2 is SYGVKD. Trimming removed 3 bases at V and 0 bases at J, with 12 bases between. CDR3 length: 15 residues. For the CDR3, the DNA is TGTGCCATCAGTGACCCGGTAAGGAGCTCCTACGAGCAGTACTTC. Translated: CAISDPVRSSYEQYF.

Concerning this clone: Other DNA sequences of this sample code for an identical CDR3. The chain carries TRBV5-1 and TRBJ2-7; D could derive from TRBD1 or TRBD2 (5 bases each). There are 14 residues in the CDR3. V was pared by 0 bases and J by 0 bases, with 7 bases between. CDR1 and CDR2 (germline): SGHRS, YFSETQ. CDR3 coding DNA: TGCGCCAGCAGCTTGGCGGGGACCTCCTACGAGCAGTACTTC. Translated, it gives CASSLAGTSYEQYF.

The chain links TRBV5-4 to TRBJ2-7; D uncertain. Trimming cost V 0 bases and J 6 bases, with 19 bases left between them. CDR1 is SGHNT and CDR2 is YYREEE in the germline V gene (reference sequence). This CDR3 is built from 16 residues. DNA of the CDR3: TGTGCCAGCAGCTTGGAAGCAGGCTCTTTGGCTAGCGAGCAGTACTTC. Residues: CASSLEAGSLASEQYF.

This clone was found once. The chain uses TRBV25-1 and TRBJ2-5, with 9 nucleotides matching TRBD1. The CDR3 runs to 15 residues. Trimming took 2 bases from V and 10 from J; bases not matched to a gene: 11. The germline CDR1 and CDR2 sequences are MGHDK and SYGVNS. CDR3 protein: CASSEATGGSEVQYF. DNA of the CDR3: TGTGCCAGCAGTGAAGCAACAGGGGGCTCAGAGGTCCAGTACTTC. The full variable domain, in which reference TRBV25-1 and TRBJ2-5 provide the parts outside the CDR3, is EADIYQTPRYLVIGTGKKITLECSQTMGHDKMYWYQQDPGMELHLIHYSYGVNSTEKGDLSSESTVSRIRTEHFPLTLESARPSHTSQYLCASSEATGGSEVQYFGPGTRLLVL.

With respect to this clone: Within the sample, other DNA sequences also encode this same CDR3. The chain has TRBV19 and TRBJ1-5; D unclear. This CDR3 comprises 12 residues. Germline V gene data show CDR1 as LNHDA and CDR2 as SQIVND (reference sequence). With 3 bases removed from V and 7 bases from J, the gap between germline ends came to 7 bases. The CDR3 protein is CASSIGLQPQHF. The CDR3 nucleotides are TGTGCCAGTAGTATCGGACTGCAGCCCCAGCATTTT.